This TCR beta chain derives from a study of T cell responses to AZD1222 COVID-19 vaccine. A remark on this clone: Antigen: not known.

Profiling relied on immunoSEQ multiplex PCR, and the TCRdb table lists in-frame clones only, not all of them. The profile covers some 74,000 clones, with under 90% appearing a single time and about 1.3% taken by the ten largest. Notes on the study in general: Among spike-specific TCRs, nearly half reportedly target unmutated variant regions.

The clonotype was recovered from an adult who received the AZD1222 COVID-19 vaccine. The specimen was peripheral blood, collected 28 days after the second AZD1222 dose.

CDR3 protein: CASSPRQNYGYTF. CDR3 nucleotide sequence: TGCGCCAGCAGCCCCCGACAGAACTATGGCTACACCTTC. The chain recombines TRBV4-1 with TRBJ1-2, with D perhaps matching TRBD1 (5 bases). Germline V gives CDR1 MGHRA, CDR2 YSYEKL. The CDR3 extends over 13 amino acids. The germline V and J ends were trimmed by 4 bases and 2 bases, with 8 bases remaining between them.